This is a list of T cell receptor beta chains from one sample in a study of blood T cell repertoires in COVID-19. Measured with immunoSEQ multiplex PCR; TCRdb has only the in-frame clones, and not every one. The table includes more than 300,000 clones, more than 75% detected once. The sequenced material came from PBMCs or T cells enriched from blood (not recorded which). The receptor set was obtained from a woman aged 18-30 years who had recovered from COVID-19. Each CDR3 is given with its conserved first and last residue. The D gene is left open where the match is weak. The listing skips clone size in some rows; elsewhere it reads once, few, many or a size class.

d_call j_call clone_size v_call cdr3_aa cdr3_nt
TRBD1 TRBJ1-3 NA TRBV5-1 CASSLRPDGQGVHTIYF TGCGCCAGCAGCTTGCGGCCTGACGGACAGGGGGTCCACACCATATATTTT
TRBD2 TRBJ2-3 NA TRBV6-1 CASSVWTSGEYTDTQYF TGTGCCAGCAGTGTTTGGACTAGCGGGGAGTACACAGATACGCAGTATTTT
NA TRBJ1-3 NA TRBV19 CASSMDHRAGNTIYF TGTGCCAGTAGTATGGATCACAGGGCTGGAAACACCATATATTTT
TRBD2 TRBJ2-7 NA TRBV6-4 CASSEGGGSSYEQYF TGTGCCAGCAGTGAAGGCGGGGGAAGCTCCTACGAGCAGTACTTC
TRBD1 TRBJ1-3 NA TRBV28 CASARFRQGPGNTIYF TGTGCCAGTGCCCGTTTTCGACAGGGCCCAGGAAACACCATATATTTT
TRBD1 TRBJ1-5 NA TRBV9 CASSQQGAGQPQHF TGTGCCAGCAGTCAACAGGGGGCCGGGCAGCCCCAGCATTTT
TRBD2 TRBJ2-5 NA TRBV5-1 CASSFRGEETQYF TGCGCCAGCAGCTTCCGGGGGGAAGAGACCCAGTACTTC
TRBD1 TRBJ2-5 once TRBV27 CASSPARDSRQPYF TGTGCCAGCAGTCCGGCCCGGGACAGCCGACAACCGTACTTC
TRBD1 TRBJ1-4 NA TRBV29-1 CSVERLDRAGEKLFF TGCAGCGTTGAAAGGTTAGACAGGGCTGGGGAAAAACTGTTTTTT
NA TRBJ2-7 NA TRBV27 CASSLRGSGTYEQYF TGTGCCAGCAGTTTGAGAGGGTCGGGGACCTACGAGCAGTACTTC
TRBD1 TRBJ1-5 NA TRBV29-1 CSVEETGQGNQPQHF TGCAGCGTTGAAGAGACAGGGCAGGGCAATCAGCCCCAGCATTTT
NA TRBJ1-2 NA TRBV11-2 CASSRAIVDGYTF TGTGCCAGCAGCCGAGCCATCGTCGATGGCTACACCTTC
NA TRBJ1-2 NA TRBV27 CASSFTGTYGYTF TGTGCCAGCAGTTTTACAGGGACCTATGGCTACACCTTC
TRBD1 TRBJ1-2 NA TRBV7-9 CASAGDREAGGYTF TGTGCCAGCGCCGGAGACAGGGAAGCTGGCGGCTACACCTTC
TRBD2 TRBJ2-1 NA TRBV4-2 CASSQEVASGGNEQFF TGTGCCAGCAGCCAAGAGGTGGCTAGCGGGGGAAATGAGCAGTTCTTC
NA TRBJ2-7 NA TRBV7-9 CASFNSYEQYF TGTGCCAGCTTCAACTCCTACGAGCAGTACTTC
TRBD1 TRBJ2-3 NA TRBV2 CASSISGGSTDTQYF TGTGCCAGCAGTATATCAGGGGGATCCACAGATACGCAGTATTTT
TRBD1 TRBJ1-6 NA TRBV11-1 CASSPSPGQENSPLHF TGTGCCAGCAGCCCTTCTCCCGGACAGGAAAATTCACCCCTCCACTTT
TRBD2 TRBJ2-7 NA TRBV4-2 CASSQVGGGISYEQYF TGTGCCAGCAGCCAAGTTGGCGGGGGGATCTCCTACGAGCAGTACTTC
TRBD1 TRBJ2-5 NA TRBV28 CASSLLDRAVKETQYF TGTGCCAGCAGTTTACTGGACAGGGCCGTTAAAGAGACCCAGTACTTC
NA TRBJ1-2 once TRBV7-2 CASSPDSIYGYTF TGTGCCAGCAGCCCGGACAGCATCTATGGCTACACCTTC
NA TRBJ1-5 NA TRBV29-1 CSVGQRNQPQHF TGCAGCGTTGGACAGCGCAATCAGCCCCAGCATTTT
NA TRBJ1-5 NA TRBV7-2 CASSLGSVSVAQPQHF TGTGCCAGCAGCTTAGGATCGGTTAGCGTGGCTCAGCCCCAGCATTTT
NA TRBJ2-5 NA TRBV5-1 CASSLGQGLETQYF TGCGCCAGCAGCTTGGGCCAGGGGCTGGAGACCCAGTACTTC
TRBD1 TRBJ2-7 NA TRBV5-8 CASSLVGGGYEQYF TGTGCCAGCAGCTTAGTAGGGGGCGGCTACGAGCAGTACTTC
NA TRBJ1-1 NA TRBV15 CATSRRGRGDTEAFF TGTGCCACCAGCAGAAGAGGGCGTGGTGACACTGAAGCTTTCTTT
TRBD1 TRBJ1-1 NA TRBV9 CASSVDLAGGLGNTEAFF TGTGCCAGCAGCGTAGACCTCGCAGGGGGCTTGGGGAACACTGAAGCTTTCTTT
TRBD1 TRBJ2-7 NA TRBV6-5 CASGRTGGVDEQYF TGTGCCAGCGGCCGGACAGGGGGCGTTGACGAGCAGTACTTC
TRBD1 TRBJ2-1 NA TRBV5-1 CASSAGQGHNEQFF TGCGCCAGCAGCGCGGGACAGGGCCACAATGAGCAGTTCTTC
NA TRBJ1-6 NA TRBV5-8 CASRGGIHNSPLHF TGTGCCAGCCGAGGGGGTATCCATAATTCACCCCTCCACTTT
NA TRBJ1-2 NA TRBV28 CASSPSLYGYTF TGTGCCAGCAGCCCTTCTCTCTATGGCTACACCTTC
TRBD1 TRBJ2-2 NA TRBV11-2 CASSGPGQGHTGELFF TGTGCCAGCAGCGGACCGGGACAGGGTCACACCGGGGAGCTGTTTTTT
NA TRBJ1-2 few TRBV18 CASSPTGGGYTF TGTGCCAGCTCACCAACGGGGGGTGGCTACACCTTC
TRBD1 TRBJ1-1 NA TRBV6-5 CASRPGQGVAFF TGTGCCAGCAGACCCGGACAGGGTGTCGCTTTCTTT
NA TRBJ1-2 once TRBV20-1 CSASLDTYYGYTF TGCAGTGCAAGTTTGGACACATACTATGGCTACACCTTC
NA TRBJ1-6 NA TRBV5-1 CASSLGGSSSYNSPLHF TGCGCCAGCAGCTTGGGAGGCAGCAGCTCCTATAATTCACCCCTCCACTTT
TRBD2 TRBJ2-5 once TRBV3-1/TRBV3-2 CASSQEWTSGAQETQYF TGTGCCAGCAGCCAAGAATGGACTAGCGGGGCCCAAGAGACCCAGTACTTC
NA TRBJ2-3 NA TRBV7-3 CASSSTASDGTQYF TGTGCCAGCAGCTCGACAGCTAGTGATGGTACGCAGTATTTT
NA TRBJ1-1 NA TRBV4-1 CASSQGLGGAGGGDTEAFF TGCGCCAGCAGCCAAGGTCTCGGCGGGGCTGGAGGGGGGGACACTGAAGCTTTCTTT
TRBD2 TRBJ2-7 NA TRBV27 CASRLLAGGTYEQYF TGTGCCAGCAGACTTCTAGCGGGGGGAACCTACGAGCAGTACTTC
TRBD1 TRBJ1-2 NA TRBV7-9 CASSLNGDRVYYGYTF TGTGCCAGCAGCTTAAATGGGGACAGGGTATACTATGGCTACACCTTC
TRBD2 TRBJ2-7 NA TRBV6-2/TRBV6-3 CASSLGTSGGELF TGTGCCAGCAGTTTGGGGACTAGCGGGGGCGAGCTCTTC
TRBD1 TRBJ2-5 few TRBV4-1 CASSQDWGQGMETQYF TGCGCCAGCAGCCAAGATTGGGGACAGGGAATGGAGACCCAGTACTTC
TRBD1 TRBJ2-7 NA TRBV6-5 CASSYSTGRAYEQYF TGTGCCAGCAGTTACTCGACAGGGCGGGCCTACGAGCAGTACTTC
TRBD2 TRBJ2-1 NA TRBV9 CASSVGASGGVNEQFF TGTGCCAGCAGCGTAGGGGCTAGCGGGGGGGTAAATGAGCAGTTCTTC
NA TRBJ2-2 once TRBV7-9 CASSLRDTNTGELFF TGTGCCAGCAGCCTCCGGGACACGAACACCGGGGAGCTGTTTTTT
TRBD1 TRBJ2-7 NA TRBV5-4 CASSSKQGNSYEQYF TGTGCCAGCAGCTCCAAACAGGGGAACTCCTACGAGCAGTACTTC
TRBD1 TRBJ2-5 NA TRBV7-2 CASSLFPRGRETQYF TGTGCCAGCAGCTTATTTCCCAGGGGGCGGGAGACCCAGTACTTC
TRBD1 TRBJ1-1 NA TRBV4-1 CASSQVTGGTEAFF TGCGCCAGCAGCCAGGTCACAGGGGGCACTGAAGCTTTCTTT
TRBD1 TRBJ1-6 NA TRBV6-6 CASSQFGTGVHNSPLHF TGTGCCAGCAGTCAATTCGGGACAGGGGTTCACAATTCACCCCTCCACTTT
NA TRBJ1-3 once TRBV6-5 CASRDSQGPGNTIYF TGTGCCAGCAGGGATTCACAGGGACCTGGAAACACCATATATTTT
NA TRBJ1-5 NA TRBV5-8 CATGTIRGIQPQHF TGTGCCACGGGGACTATCCGAGGGATACAGCCCCAGCATTTT
NA TRBJ2-7 NA TRBV19 CASSKASGSYEQYF TGTGCCAGTAGTAAAGCCTCGGGGAGCTACGAGCAGTACTTC